The present TCR beta chain was sequenced within a study of OX40 agonist ivuxolimab in advanced cancers. There are 16 residues in the CDR3. Trimming removed 2 bases from V and 3 bases from J, with 16 bases in between. Germline values: CDR1 MNHEY, CDR2 SVGAGI. Some clones are missing from TCRdb's copy, which holds only in-frame ones; the method was immunoSEQ multiplex PCR. Of approximately 89,000 clones in the sample, around nine tenths were seen once. The sample consisted of CD4+ or CD8+ T cells sorted from blood, taken in a trial of the OX40 agonist ivuxolimab. This sequence was found in an adult with an advanced solid tumor such as melanoma, head and neck, liver or kidney cancer. This chain uses TRBV6-5 with TRBJ1-1; tentatively, D is TRBD1 (6 bases). Here the CDR3 reads CASSYRGAGGDTEAFF. The DNA of the CDR3 is TGTGCCAGCAGTTACCGGGGGGCTGGGGGCGACACTGAAGCTTTCTTT.